The entry that follows covers one TCR beta chain sequence. Antigen specificity is unknown. The normal lung sample lay at least 3 cm, and maximally far, from the tumour. Frozen unsorted single-cell suspensions supplied the genomic DNA. Germline values: CDR1 SGHNT, CDR2 YENEEA. The CDR3 is 15 residues long. V shed 5 bases and J shed 2 bases, with 14 bases lying between them. The data were taken from a study of immune cell composition in non-small cell lung cancer. Study conclusions and caveats: In adenocarcinoma, maximal tumour-associated clone frequency tracked TIL tumour reactivity.

Repertoires were generated with immunoSEQ multiplex PCR, while TCRdb's copy carries only in-frame clones and drops some. The repertoire includes roughly 3,200 clones, about 73% of them detected once, and less than 30% sits in the top ten. The V and J genes are TRBV11-3 and TRBJ2-3; a possible D gene is TRBD1 (5 bases). The TCR comes from a human donor with non-small cell lung cancer. The sample comprised non-adjacent lung tissue. CDR3 sequence (DNA): TGTGCCAGCAGCGGTAAGGGGCTGAACACAGATACGCAGTATTTT. Its protein product is CASSGKGLNTDTQYF. Full variable domain (rest looked up from reference TRBV11-3 and TRBJ2-3): EAGVVQSPRYKIIEKKQPVAFWCNPISGHNTLYWYLQNLGQGPELLIRYENEEAVDDSQLPKDRFSAERLKGVDSTLKIQPAELGDSAVYLCASSGKGLNTDTQYFGPGTRLTVL.